The 22 T cell receptor beta chains given below trace back to one sample, sequenced in a study of cytomegalovirus exposure and HLA in healthy donors. This PCR relied on a set of 60 Vbeta primers and 13 Jbeta primers. TCRdb's copy holds only in-frame clones and misses some; the assay was immunoSEQ multiplex PCR. The repertoire holds about 200,000 clones, with 79% as singletons. Source material: PBMCs. Receptors originate from a woman aged 45-59 years in good health and CMV-seronegative.

The CDR3 coding sequence is TGTGCCAGCAGTTCCCTGGTTACCGGACTAGCGGACACCTACAATGAGCAGTTCTTC. Encoded protein: CASSSLVTGLADTYNEQFF. The rearrangement uses TRBV28 and TRBJ2-1; TRBD2 matches 10 bases. CDR1 MDHEN and CDR2 SYDVKM come from the germline V gene. There are 19 residues in the CDR3. V trimming: 4 bases; J trimming: 2 bases; junction bases outside the gene matches: 14. The full variable domain, its missing parts supplied by reference TRBV28 and TRBJ2-1, is DVKVTQSSRYLVKRTGEKVFLECVQDMDHENMFWYRQDPGLGLRLIYFSYDVKMKEKGDIPEGYSVSREKKERFSLILESASTNQTSMYLCASSSLVTGLADTYNEQFFGPGTRLTVL.

This clone was counted a single time. The CDR3 loop is CASSSTRGLAEAFF. The CDR3 DNA is TGTGCCAGCAGCTCTACGAGGGGGCTAGCTGAAGCTTTCTTT. The V gene is TRBV21-1, the J gene TRBJ1-1; no DNA check was done on the table's D call, TRBD1. TRBV21-1 is marked as a pseudogene. This CDR3 comprises 14 residues.

The rearrangement joins TRBV5-1 to TRBJ2-1; 9 bases map to TRBD1. The J segment lost 4 bases and the V segment lost 4 bases, leaving 12 bases of the junction unmatched. Germline CDR1 reads SGHRS; CDR2 reads YFSETQ. This CDR3 has 17 residues. In nucleotides, the CDR3 is TGCGCCAGCAGCCCCCGAACCGGGACAGGGACTTACAATGAGCAGTTCTTC. This translates into CASSPRTGTGTYNEQFF.

The V and J genes are TRBV7-8 and TRBJ2-7; 9 bases line up with TRBD2. The CDR3 has 14 amino acids. CDR1 SGHVS and CDR2 FQNEAQ come from the germline V gene. The J segment lost 11 bases and the V segment lost 2 bases, leaving 10 bases of the junction unmatched. The CDR3 loop reads CASSLLAGRPQEYF. The CDR3 DNA follows: TGTGCCAGCAGCTTACTAGCGGGGCGGCCTCAGGAGTACTTC. The full variable domain, rest sourced from reference TRBV7-8 and TRBJ2-7, is GAGVSQSPRYKVAKRGQDVALRCDPISGHVSLFWYQQALGQGPEFLTYFQNEAQLDKSGLPSDRFFAERPEGSVSTLKIQRTQQEDSAVYLCASSLLAGRPQEYFGPGTRLTVT.

This chain uses TRBV19 with TRBJ2-2; a possible D gene is TRBD2 (5 bases). Germline assignment: CDR1 LNHDA and CDR2 SQIVND (reference sequence). The CDR3 covers 15 residues. Between the trimmed V and J ends, which lost 6 bases and 0 bases, there was a span of 11 bases. This chain's CDR3 is CASSLSGSNTGELFF. CDR3 DNA sequence: TGTGCCAGTAGCCTAAGCGGATCGAACACCGGGGAGCTGTTTTTT.

The genes are TRBV7-2 and TRBJ2-1; the D gene is possibly TRBD2 (7 bases). Germline V lookup: CDR1 SGHTA, CDR2 FQGNSA. There are 15 residues in the CDR3. The V end was cut by 4 bases, the J end by 3 bases, with 13 bases between. The CDR3 DNA sequence: TGTGCCAGCAGCTCGGGGGGCAGGAGCTACAATGAGCAGTTCTTC. Translated: CASSSGGRSYNEQFF.

The chain couples TRBV10-3 to TRBJ2-3, with D unclear. The V gene lost 4 bases and the J gene lost 5 bases, with 10 bases spanning the gap. The CDR3 consists of 13 residues. Germline CDR1 is ENHRY and CDR2 is SYGVKD. As DNA, the CDR3 is TGTGCCATCAGTGGTACGGTCGGAGATACGCAGTATTTT. Its translation is CAISGTVGDTQYF.

J is TRBJ2-2 and V is TRBV4-2; 8 bases align to TRBD2. V lost 0 bases, J lost 0 bases, and 6 bases stayed unmatched. CDR1 is LGHNA, CDR2 YNFKEQ, per germline. The CDR3 runs to 18 residues. CDR3 protein: CASSQDSSLAANTGELFF. CDR3 bases: TGTGCCAGCAGCCAAGATTCGTCACTAGCGGCGAACACCGGGGAGCTGTTTTTT.

The chain combines TRBV28 with TRBJ1-5; 7 bases align to TRBD1. CDR1 MDHEN and CDR2 SYDVKM come from the germline V gene. Unmatched junction bases numbered 1, after V lost 4 bases and J lost 7 bases. The CDR3 has 12 amino acids. The CDR3 spells CASSSGQQPQHF. CDR3 DNA sequence: TGTGCCAGCAGTTCGGGACAGCAGCCCCAGCATTTT.

This clone was observed a handful of times. The chain links TRBV6-5 to TRBJ2-7, with TRBD1 matching 8 bases. CDR1 and CDR2 from the germline V gene are MNHEY and SVGAGI. Trimming cost V 1 base and J 2 bases; bases outside gene matches: 1. The CDR3 consists of 14 residues. The CDR3, as DNA: TGTGCCAGCAGTTACTGGACAGGGACCTACGAGCAGTACTTC. This codes for CASSYWTGTYEQYF.

The chain has TRBV7-8 and TRBJ1-1; a weak D match, TRBD1 (6 bases). Germline CDR1 SGHVS, CDR2 FQNEAQ. V was shortened by 2 bases and J by 3 bases, with 22 bases between the two germline ends. This CDR3 is 18 amino acids long. The CDR3 region has the DNA TGTGCCAGCAGCTTAATCCTTAGAGAACAGGGATGGGACACTGAAGCTTTCTTT. Its protein product is CASSLILREQGWDTEAFF.

This sequence joins TRBV5-4 and TRBJ1-1, with a tentative D call TRBD1 (5 bases). From germline, CDR1 is SGHNT and CDR2 YYREEE (reference sequence). CDR3 size: 16 residues. V lost 3 bases, J lost 0 bases, and 15 bases lay in between. The CDR3 region is CASSSAGISMNTEAFF. CDR3 bases: TGTGCCAGCAGCTCGGCAGGGATTTCCATGAACACTGAAGCTTTCTTT.

The chain employs TRBV5-1 and TRBJ2-3, with TRBD2 matching over 11 bases. Trimming at V came to 5 bases and at J to 5 bases, leaving 10 bases not matched to a gene. The V gene's germline CDR1 is SGHRS and CDR2 YFSETQ. The CDR3 sequence is 16 residues long. The CDR3 DNA is TGCGCCAGCAGTACTTCTAGCGGGGGGCTCCAAGATACGCAGTATTTT. It codes for CASSTSSGGLQDTQYF.

The chain couples TRBV4-1 to TRBJ2-3; possible D gene TRBD2, 8 bases. Germline lookup yields CDR1 MGHRA and CDR2 YSYEKL. The CDR3 runs to 17 residues. V was shortened by 0 bases and J by 4 bases, with 17 bases between the two germline ends. The CDR3 protein is CASSQDQGLGGSDTQYF. The CDR3 DNA reads TGCGCCAGCAGCCAAGACCAGGGACTAGGGGGCTCAGATACGCAGTATTTT.

The chain is built from TRBV19 and TRBJ2-3, with 10 bases lining up with TRBD2. The CDR3 spans 16 residues. Germline V gene data show CDR1 as LNHDA and CDR2 as SQIVND (reference sequence). J lost 4 bases, V lost 6 bases, and 10 bases had no gene match. The CDR3 protein is CASSLRTSGSADTQYF. As DNA, the CDR3 is TGTGCCAGTAGCCTAAGGACTAGCGGATCTGCAGATACGCAGTATTTT.

The rearrangement uses TRBV7-2 and TRBJ2-7, with a weak D call TRBD1 (5 bases). V lost 5 bases and J lost 9, with 11 bases in between. Germline V gene lookup returns CDR1 SGHTA and CDR2 FQGNSA. The CDR3 consists of 11 residues. The CDR3 DNA sequence: TGTGCCAGCAGCGTGGGGCGTTGGCAGTACTTC. This translates into CASSVGRWQYF.

Notes on this clone: At the DNA level, this CDR3 is encoded by other sequences in the same sample as well. V and J are TRBV5-1 and TRBJ2-5, with 8 bases aligning to TRBD2. CDR1 SGHRS and CDR2 YFSETQ come from the germline V gene. CDR3 length: 14 residues. Losses at the gene ends were 5 bases for V and 2 bases for J; bases not matched to a gene: 5. This CDR3 reads CASSFSGVQETQYF. DNA for the CDR3: TGCGCCAGCAGTTTTAGCGGGGTTCAAGAGACCCAGTACTTC.

The sample holds one count of this clone. The V call is TRBV6-5, the J call TRBJ2-7; D ambiguous. Deletions cut 6 bases from V and 4 bases from J, with 13 bases between. The CDR3 covers 13 residues. Germline V gene data show CDR1 as MNHEY and CDR2 as SVGAGI. CDR3 coding DNA: TGTGCCAGCAGAGCTAAGCTAGTGTACGAGCAGTACTTC. This gives the protein CASRAKLVYEQYF.

V usage is TRBV19 and J usage is TRBJ2-1; D gene unclear. CDR1 is LNHDA, CDR2 SQIVND, per germline (reference sequence). There are 14 residues in the CDR3. V lost 3 bases and J lost 4, with 10 bases in between. The CDR3 is CASSIPQMYNEQFF. As DNA, the CDR3 is TGTGCCAGTAGTATTCCCCAAATGTACAATGAGCAGTTCTTC.

This clone was observed a handful of times. The V call is TRBV10-3, the J call TRBJ1-5; D ambiguous. The CDR3 is made up of 14 amino acids. V lost 2 bases, J lost 1 base, and 6 bases lay in between. Germline loops: CDR1 ENHRY, CDR2 SYGVKD. CDR3 region: CAISETESNQPQHF. The CDR3 nucleotides are TGTGCCATCAGTGAGACAGAAAGCAATCAGCCCCAGCATTTT.

The gene calls are TRBV4-1 and TRBJ2-7, with TRBD2 matching over 7 bases. The CDR3 consists of 14 residues. Per germline, CDR1 MGHRA and CDR2 YSYEKL. V shed 1 base and J 3 bases; nucleotides not matched to a gene: 3. CDR3 region: CASSQVGGSYEQYF. The CDR3 nucleotides read TGCGCCAGCAGCCAAGTCGGCGGGAGCTACGAGCAGTACTTC.

The chain carries TRBV29-1 and TRBJ2-3; D might be TRBD1 (6 bases). Germline V gene lookup returns CDR1 SQVTM and CDR2 ANQGSEA. Between the trimmed V and J ends, which lost 2 bases and 5 bases, there was a span of 14 bases. The CDR3 sequence is 14 residues long. The CDR3 DNA reads TGCAGCGTTGAACCCCCAGGGGCCGGAGATACGCAGTATTTT. This codes for CSVEPPGAGDTQYF.